Reported below is one T cell receptor beta chain. A far larger clone is just one base off, so this is likely a read error. Within the sample, other DNA sequences also encode this same CDR3. The method was immunoSEQ multiplex PCR; TCRdb's version includes in-frame clones alone and lacks a portion of them. The sample carries about half a million clones, 79% recorded once. This sample is part of a study of shared clonotypes between healthy human individuals. The length of the CDR3 is 15 residues. Germline-derived CDR1 and CDR2 are MDHEN and SYDVKM. Specimen: PBMCs. The source is a woman between 40 and 55 years old in good health. Some clones in this sample may be carry-over from other donors' samples. This chain joins TRBV28 and TRBJ2-5; weak D call: TRBD2 (6 bases). The J call is uncertain, as TRBJ2-7 better fits the DNA end. The CDR3 sequence is CASSLWGTGSYEQYF. In DNA, the CDR3 is TGTGCCAGCAGCTTATGGGGGACTGGATCCTACGAGCAGTACTTC.